A single sample gave rise to the 28 T cell receptor beta chains below, sequenced in a study of blood T cell repertoires in COVID-19. The data were produced by immunoSEQ multiplex PCR, yet TCRdb's version contains in-frame clones alone and is incomplete. The profile shows over 450,000 clones, roughly nine tenths of them singletons. Specimen: peripheral blood. The receptor source for this set is a man aged 18 to 30 with COVID-19, enrolled during active disease.

On this clone itself: Other nucleotide sequences from this sample produce the same CDR3. The chain has TRBV7-9 and TRBJ1-1, with no clear D. Germline loops: CDR1 SEHNR, CDR2 FQNEAQ (reference sequence). Trimming took 0 bases from V and 0 from J, leaving 5 bases between them. The CDR3 has 14 amino acids. The CDR3 DNA is TGTGCCAGCAGCTTAGCTCGTATGAACACTGAAGCTTTCTTT. This encodes CASSLARMNTEAFF.

The genes are TRBV3-1 (or the pseudogene TRBV3-2) and TRBJ2-3; 12 bases agree with TRBD2. Germline CDR1 reads LGHDT; CDR2 reads YNNKEL (reference sequence). There are 16 residues in the CDR3. The V segment lost 5 bases and the J segment 4 bases; nucleotides outside the gene matches: 7. DNA of the CDR3: TGTGCCAGCAGCATCCCCGGGACTAGCGGGTCAGATACGCAGTATTTT. Translation gives CASSIPGTSGSDTQYF.

The chain links TRBV2 to TRBJ1-5, with D perhaps TRBD1 (5 bases). Trimming cost V 4 bases and J 2 bases, with 15 bases left between them. Germline V CDR1 and CDR2: SNHLY, FYNNEI. The CDR3 covers 16 residues. The DNA of the CDR3 is TGTGCCAGCAGTGGTTCAAGGGGTTATGGCAATCAGCCCCAGCATTTT. Amino acids: CASSGSRGYGNQPQHF.

Turning to this clone: An end of the junction does not agree with germline; a read error may underlie this. V and J are TRBV7-8 and TRBJ2-5; possibly TRBD2 for D (5 bases). Germline CDR1 SGHVS, CDR2 FQNEAQ. This CDR3 has 14 amino acids. The CDR3 coding sequence is TGTGCCAGCAGCGTAGCAAGCGGCAAAGAGACCCAGTACTTC. Amino acid sequence: CASSVASGKETQYF. The whole variable domain, filled in from reference TRBV7-8 and TRBJ2-5, reads GAGVSQSPRYKVAKRGQDVALRCDPISGHVSLFWYQQALGQGPEFLTYFQNEAQLDKSGLPSDRFFAERPEGSVSTLKIQRTQQEDSAVYLCASSVASGKETQYFGPGTRLLVL.

This chain uses TRBV11-2 with TRBJ2-1; 8 nucleotides align to TRBD1. Losses at the gene ends were 6 bases for V and 3 bases for J; bases not matched to a gene: 4. CDR3 length equals 14 residues. Germline loops: CDR1 SGHAT, CDR2 FQNNGV. The CDR3 protein is CASSQGAIYNEQFF. The CDR3 DNA sequence: TGTGCCAGCAGTCAGGGGGCAATCTACAATGAGCAGTTCTTC.

The chain joins TRBV11-2 to TRBJ1-1, with D possibly matching TRBD1 (5 bases). Trimming left V 2 bases short and J 5 bases short, with 15 bases between. In germline, CDR1 is SGHAT, CDR2 FQNNGV. This CDR3 has 15 amino acids. The CDR3: CASSLKVAGRTEAFF. The CDR3 coding sequence is TGTGCCAGCAGCTTAAAGGTGGCAGGGAGGACTGAAGCTTTCTTT.

The chain is built from TRBV9 and TRBJ2-3; the D gene is possibly TRBD1 (6 bases). V lost 0 bases to trimming and J lost 9 bases, with 14 bases between them. Per germline, CDR1 SGDLS and CDR2 YYNGEE. CDR3 size: 14 residues. CDR3 loop: CASSVGGTGQTQYF. Written as DNA, the CDR3 is TGTGCCAGCAGCGTAGGGGGAACAGGGCAAACGCAGTATTTT.

This clone is a singleton in its sample. This rearrangement joins TRBV6-5 to TRBJ2-7, with D possibly matching TRBD1 (6 bases). Trimming pared 4 bases from V and 7 bases from J, leaving 14 bases between. The CDR3 is 13 amino acids. Germline assignment: CDR1 MNHEY and CDR2 SVGAGI. CDR3 residues: CASSFIQGREQYF. CDR3 in DNA: TGTGCCAGCAGTTTTATACAGGGAAGGGAGCAGTACTTC.

The chain couples TRBV5-5 to TRBJ2-7; 7 bases line up with TRBD1. The CDR3 extends over 16 amino acids. Unmatched junction bases numbered 9, after V lost 1 base and J lost 2 bases. CDR1 is SGHKS and CDR2 is YYEKEE in the germline V gene (reference sequence). Here the CDR3 reads CASSLRRGGLTYEQYF. The CDR3 DNA follows: TGTGCCAGCAGCTTGAGACGAGGGGGCCTCACCTACGAGCAGTACTTC.

The chain has TRBV2 and TRBJ2-7; 7 bases map to TRBD1. Germline CDR1 is SNHLY and CDR2 is FYNNEI. The V segment lost 8 bases and the J segment 7 bases; nucleotides outside the gene matches: 11. CDR3 length: 13 residues. In DNA, the CDR3 is TGTGCCAGCCAGAGACAGGGTGTCGGGGAGCAGTACTTC. Translated, it gives CASQRQGVGEQYF.

The rearrangement links TRBV9 to TRBJ2-7; TRBD1 matches 10 bases. CDR1 and CDR2 from the germline V gene are SGDLS and YYNGEE. The junction had 12 bases not matched to a gene; V was cut back by 5 bases and J by 7 bases. The CDR3 is 15 residues long. CDR3 sequence: CASSVGTGVLREQYF. CDR3 sequence (DNA): TGTGCCAGCAGTGTGGGGACAGGGGTACTCCGGGAGCAGTACTTC.

The chain employs TRBV4-2 and TRBJ2-5; 12 nucleotides agree with TRBD2. The CDR3 covers 14 residues. The trim removed 10 bases at V and 4 bases at J, leaving 7 bases unmatched. CDR1 is LGHNA, CDR2 YNFKEQ, per germline. The CDR3 sequence is CANLAGGVVETQYF. CDR3 nucleotides: TGTGCCAACCTAGCGGGAGGGGTGGTAGAGACCCAGTACTTC.

The chain is built from TRBV2 and TRBJ1-4; D is undetermined. Germline V gives CDR1 SNHLY, CDR2 FYNNEI. V lost 6 bases to trimming and J lost 8 bases, with 10 bases between them. The CDR3 covers 12 residues. CDR3 residues: CASRRSGEKLFF. The CDR3 nucleotides read TGTGCCAGCAGAAGGTCGGGGGAAAAACTGTTTTTT. The whole variable domain, filled in from reference TRBV2 and TRBJ1-4, reads EPEVTQTPSHQVTQMGQEVILRCVPISNHLYFYWYRQILGQKVEFLVSFYNNEISEKSEIFDDQFSVERPDGSNFTLKIRSTKLEDSAMYFCASRRSGEKLFFGSGTQLSVL.

The chain is built from TRBV13 and TRBJ2-5; 7 bases match TRBD2. Trimming at V came to 10 bases and at J to 0 bases, leaving 2 bases not matched to a gene. There are 12 residues in the CDR3. Germline V gene lookup returns CDR1 PRHDT and CDR2 FYEKMQ (reference sequence). The CDR3 protein is CATTSDQETQYF. CDR3 coding DNA: TGTGCCACCACTAGCGACCAAGAGACCCAGTACTTC.

The chain employs TRBV5-5 and TRBJ2-1; 10 bases are a match to TRBD2. The CDR3 is 16 residues long. Germline trimming cut 0 bases from V and 4 bases from J; bases unmatched to any gene: 4. CDR1 SGHKS and CDR2 YYEKEE come from the germline V gene (reference sequence). The CDR3 here is CASSLALAGGYNEQFF. The DNA of the CDR3 is TGTGCCAGCAGCTTGGCTTTAGCGGGGGGATACAATGAGCAGTTCTTC.

The CDR3 loop reads CASNSEGASYNEQFF. The CDR3 bases are TGTGCCAGTAATAGCGAGGGAGCCTCCTACAATGAGCAGTTCTTC. The V gene is TRBV19, the J gene TRBJ2-1; a weak D match, TRBD2 (5 bases). The V gene lost 7 bases and the J gene lost 0 bases, with 13 bases spanning the gap. The CDR3 is 15 residues long. Per the germline V gene, CDR1 is LNHDA and CDR2 is SQIVND (reference sequence).

This chain joins TRBV7-9 and TRBJ1-1; D possibly corresponds to TRBD1 (5 bases). Germline CDR1 SEHNR, CDR2 FQNEAQ (reference sequence). Trimming took 5 bases from V and 9 from J, leaving 19 bases between them. This CDR3 spans 14 amino acids. The CDR3 DNA is TGTGCCAGCAGCGTGGACATCTCCTCAGGTCAAGCTTTCTTT. Translating it yields CASSVDISSGQAFF.

This clone showed up just once. V and J are TRBV7-3 and TRBJ2-3, with 7 bases matching TRBD1. The CDR3 consists of 17 residues. Looked up from germline, CDR1 is SGHTA and CDR2 is FQGTGA. V lost 5 bases, J lost 3 bases, and 14 bases stayed unmatched. The CDR3 DNA is TGTGCCAGCAGCGCCCACTCCCGACAGGGACGGACAGATACGCAGTATTTT. It is translated as CASSAHSRQGRTDTQYF. Drawing the rest from reference TRBV7-3 and TRBJ2-3, the complete variable domain is GAGVSQTPSNKVTEKGKYVELRCDPISGHTALYWYRQSLGQGPEFLIYFQGTGAADDSGLPNDRFFAVRPEGSVSTLKIQRTERGDSAVYLCASSAHSRQGRTDTQYFGPGTRLTVL.

The J gene is TRBJ1-1, the V gene TRBV11-2; 8 nucleotides line up with TRBD1. V lost 4 bases, J lost 2 bases, and 3 bases stayed unmatched. CDR3 length: 14 residues. CDR1 SGHAT and CDR2 FQNNGV come from the germline V gene. The CDR3 is CASSSGTGNTEAFF. Here the CDR3 DNA reads TGTGCCAGCAGCTCCGGGACAGGAAACACTGAAGCTTTCTTT.

The chain joins TRBV7-8 to TRBJ1-1; maybe TRBD1 (6 bases). V shed 2 bases and J shed 2 bases, with 12 bases lying between them. Germline V gives CDR1 SGHVS, CDR2 FQNEAQ. This CDR3 comprises 15 residues. The CDR3 region is CASSLTGTINTEAFF. The DNA for the CDR3 is TGTGCCAGCAGCTTAACCGGGACAATTAACACTGAAGCTTTCTTT.

The V and J genes are TRBV25-1 and TRBJ2-2, with D possibly matching TRBD1 (6 bases). The germline gives CDR1 MGHDK, CDR2 SYGVNS. CDR3 length: 16 amino acids. The germline V and J ends were trimmed by 10 bases and 4 bases, with 22 bases remaining between them. CDR3 in amino acids: CAISSAWDTFTGELFF. The DNA of the CDR3 is TGTGCCATCTCGAGTGCTTGGGACACCTTCACCGGGGAGCTGTTTTTT.

The chain has TRBV5-4 and TRBJ2-7; D might be TRBD1 (6 bases). The CDR3 sequence is 13 residues long. Trimming removed 0 bases from V and 6 bases from J, with 10 bases in between. CDR1 SGHNT and CDR2 YYREEE come from the germline V gene (reference sequence). The CDR3 DNA sequence: TGTGCCAGCAGCTTGGGACAGGCTGGCGAGCAGTACTTC. Amino acids: CASSLGQAGEQYF.

The chain has TRBV15 and TRBJ2-2; D is undetermined. Germline assignment: CDR1 LNHNV and CDR2 YYDKDF (reference sequence). This CDR3 has 14 residues. Trimming pared 5 bases from V and 1 base from J, leaving 8 bases between. DNA of the CDR3: TGTGCCACCAGCCGCCGACAGAACACCGGGGAGCTGTTTTTT. This sequence encodes CATSRRQNTGELFF.

The V gene is TRBV30, the J gene TRBJ2-1, with 8 bases aligning to TRBD1. The CDR3 sequence is 14 residues long. Germline V gene lookup returns CDR1 GTSNPN and CDR2 SVGIG (reference sequence). J was trimmed by 4 bases and V by 2 bases; bases with no gene match: 4. Written as DNA, the CDR3 is TGTGCCTGGAGTCAGGGGGCATCGTACAATGAGCAGTTCTTC. This sequence encodes CAWSQGASYNEQFF.

As DNA, the CDR3 is TGTGCCACCAGTAACCCCCCGGGCCCCCGGACAGGGGCCTCAGAGACCCAGTACTTC. Its protein product is CATSNPPGPRTGASETQYF. The genes are TRBV24-1 and TRBJ2-5; 9 bases fit TRBD1. CDR3 size: 19 residues. Germline V CDR1 and CDR2: KGHDR, SFDVKD. With 6 bases clipped from V and 4 bases from J, the junction kept 20 bases outside the gene matches.

This clone was found once. V gene TRBV29-1 combines with J gene TRBJ1-4; D might be TRBD1 (6 bases). V was pared by 6 bases and J by 0 bases, with 17 bases between. This CDR3 is 16 amino acids long. CDR1 is SQVTM, CDR2 ANQGSEA, per germline. The CDR3 region has the DNA TGCAGCGTCCGGGACACATACTTTGCAACTAATGAAAAACTGTTTTTT. Its translation is CSVRDTYFATNEKLFF.

The genes are TRBV27 and TRBJ2-3; the match to TRBD2 covers 9 bases. Germline CDR1 and CDR2: MNHEY and SMNVEV (reference sequence). V was clipped by 2 bases and J by 2 bases; unmatched bases: 8. There are 17 residues in the CDR3. The CDR3 DNA is TGTGCCAGCAGTTTAAGTCCAGCGGGAGGCTTCACAGATACGCAGTATTTT. Protein sequence: CASSLSPAGGFTDTQYF.

This rearrangement joins TRBV5-1 to TRBJ1-5; TRBD1 aligns across 10 bases. The CDR3 runs 16 residues. CDR1 and CDR2 from the germline V gene are SGHRS and YFSETQ. The junction had 9 bases not matched to a gene; V was cut back by 4 bases and J by 5 bases. The CDR3 DNA sequence: TGCGCCAGCAGCATGGGGAGCGGGACAGGGGATCAGCCCCAGCATTTT. It codes for CASSMGSGTGDQPQHF. Supplemented by reference TRBV5-1 and TRBJ1-5, the full variable domain reads KAGVTQTPRYLIKTRGQQVTLSCSPISGHRSVSWYQQTPGQGLQFLFEYFSETQRNKGNFPGRFSGRQFSNSRSEMNVSTLELGDSALYLCASSMGSGTGDQPQHFGDGTRLSIL.